This T cell receptor (beta chain) was profiled in a study of early T cells in non-severe SARS-CoV-2 infection. Study-level points and caveats: The VDJdb matching leaned toward anti-spike CD8 responses and overlooked private and CD4 specificities.

The CDR3 spans 12 residues. Trimming pared 7 bases from V and 13 bases from J, leaving 20 bases between. Germline assignment: CDR1 SQVTM and CDR2 ANQGSEA. TCRdb reanalysed the 5' RACE reads using MiXCR and keeps one entry per CDR3 protein. Among 25,000 to 30,000 distinct CDR3 sequences, over 4% were seen once, and the ten largest hold 2.5% to 3%. In its sample, this clonotype was seen many times. Its antigen is unidentified. The clonotype comes from an adult who was a healthcare worker with PCR-confirmed SARS-CoV-2 infection or an uninfected control (not recorded which). The chain joins TRBV29-1 to TRBJ1-5; a weak D match, TRBD1 (6 bases). Sequenced material: whole blood. The CDR3 DNA is TGCAGCGGCTCTAGCGGGGGGGGCACTCAGCATTTT. It encodes CSGSSGGGTQHF.